This T cell receptor beta chain was recorded in a study of blood T cell repertoires in COVID-19. Here immunoSEQ multiplex PCR was the method, and the copy in TCRdb shows in-frame clones only, minus some. This table has some 160,000 clones, 79% appearing once. The CDR3 contains 16 residues. Germline values: CDR1 SGHNT, CDR2 YENEEA. Between the trimmed V and J ends, which lost 1 base and 6 bases, there was a span of 16 bases. The chain joins TRBV11-3 to TRBJ2-4; possible D gene TRBD1, 5 bases. Sequences were obtained from PBMCs or T cells enriched from blood (not recorded which). The sequence came from a woman aged 65 to 85 in a cohort exposed to, infected with or recovered from COVID-19 (not recorded which). The CDR3 sequence: CASSLGQGEFGNIQYF. As DNA, the CDR3 is TGTGCCAGCAGCTTAGGCCAGGGCGAATTTGGAAACATTCAGTACTTC.